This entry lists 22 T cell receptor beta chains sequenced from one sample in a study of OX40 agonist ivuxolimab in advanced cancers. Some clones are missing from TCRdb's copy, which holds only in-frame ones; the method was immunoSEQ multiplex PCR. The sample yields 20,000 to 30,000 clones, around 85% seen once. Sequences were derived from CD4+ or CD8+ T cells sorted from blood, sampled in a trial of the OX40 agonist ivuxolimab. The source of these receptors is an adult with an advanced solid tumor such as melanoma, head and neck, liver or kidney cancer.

CDR3 in amino acids: CASSLGGILYEQYF. The CDR3 bases are TGTGCCAGCAGCTTGGGCGGGATCCTCTACGAGCAGTACTTC. This chain joins TRBV7-9 and TRBJ2-7; D might be TRBD2 (6 bases). Trimming took off 3 bases at V and 3 bases at J, with 12 bases between the two ends. This CDR3 has 14 amino acids. Germline-derived CDR1 and CDR2 are SEHNR and FQNEAQ (reference sequence).

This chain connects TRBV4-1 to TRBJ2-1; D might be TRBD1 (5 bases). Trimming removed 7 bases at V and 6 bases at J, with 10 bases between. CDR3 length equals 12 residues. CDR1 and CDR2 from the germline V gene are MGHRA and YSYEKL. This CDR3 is CASKGIGNEQFF. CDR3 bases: TGCGCCAGCAAGGGGATTGGCAATGAGCAGTTCTTC.

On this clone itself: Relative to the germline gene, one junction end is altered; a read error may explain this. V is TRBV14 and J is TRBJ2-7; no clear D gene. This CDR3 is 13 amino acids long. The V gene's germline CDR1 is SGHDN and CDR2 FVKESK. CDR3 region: CASSQVTGPERYF. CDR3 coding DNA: TGTGCCAGCAGCCAAGTTACCGGGCCCGAGCGGTACTTC.

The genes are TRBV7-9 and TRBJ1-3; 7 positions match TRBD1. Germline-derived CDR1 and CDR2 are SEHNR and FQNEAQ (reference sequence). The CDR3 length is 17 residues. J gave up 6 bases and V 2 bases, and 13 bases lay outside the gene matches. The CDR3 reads CASSLPFLGTAPNTIYF. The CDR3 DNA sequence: TGTGCCAGCAGCTTACCATTTCTGGGGACAGCACCAAACACCATATATTTT.

The CDR3 spells CASSYQMGLDDEQYF. CDR3 bases: TGTGCCAGCAGCTACCAGATGGGACTAGATGACGAGCAGTACTTC. The chain couples TRBV11-2 to TRBJ2-7; TRBD2 aligns across 8 bases. Trimming removed 4 bases from V and 5 bases from J; junction bases left unmatched: 10. The germline CDR1 and CDR2 sequences are SGHAT and FQNNGV. The CDR3 covers 15 residues.

Here the CDR3 DNA reads TGTGCCAGCAGTTACTACAGGGCTGGCTACACCTTC. Encoded protein: CASSYYRAGYTF. V gene TRBV6-6 combines with J gene TRBJ1-2; a possible D gene is TRBD1 (6 bases). Trimming removed 1 base from V and 7 bases from J, with 7 bases in between. Germline CDR1 reads MNHNY; CDR2 reads SVGAGI (reference sequence). CDR3 size: 12 residues.

The CDR3 reads CASSYVPGNTGELFF. The CDR3, as DNA: TGTGCCAGCAGTTACGTTCCAGGGAACACCGGGGAGCTGTTTTTT. The rearrangement links TRBV6-5 to TRBJ2-2; D remains unclear. The CDR3 runs 15 residues. Looked up from germline, CDR1 is MNHEY and CDR2 is SVGAGI. Deletions cut 2 bases from V and 1 base from J, with 8 bases between.

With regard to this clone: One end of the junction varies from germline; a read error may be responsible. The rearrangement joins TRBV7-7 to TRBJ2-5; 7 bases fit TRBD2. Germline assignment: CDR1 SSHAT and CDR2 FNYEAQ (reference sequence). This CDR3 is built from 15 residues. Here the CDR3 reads CASSLTGGGEETQYF. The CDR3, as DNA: TGTGCTAGCAGCTTAACGGGAGGAGGTGAAGAGACCCAGTACTTC. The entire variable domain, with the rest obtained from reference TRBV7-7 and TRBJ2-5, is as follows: GAGVSQSPRYKVTKRGQDVTLRCDPISSHATLYWYQQALGQGPEFLTYFNYEAQPDKSGLPSDRFSAERPEGSISTLTIQRTEQRDSAMYRCASSLTGGGEETQYFGPGTRLLVL.

This CDR3 reads CASSPLASGSSYEQYF. The CDR3 DNA follows: TGTGCCAGCAGTCCCCTGGCTAGCGGGAGCTCCTACGAGCAGTACTTC. The J gene is TRBJ2-7, the V gene TRBV28; TRBD2 agrees at 10 bases. With 5 bases clipped from V and 0 bases from J, the junction kept 7 bases outside the gene matches. This CDR3 is built from 16 residues. In germline, CDR1 is MDHEN, CDR2 SYDVKM.

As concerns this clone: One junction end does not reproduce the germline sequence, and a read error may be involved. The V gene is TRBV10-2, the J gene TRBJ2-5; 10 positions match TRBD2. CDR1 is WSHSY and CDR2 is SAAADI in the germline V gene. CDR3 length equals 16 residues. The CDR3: CAISPLAGEGQETQYF. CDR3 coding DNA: TGTGCCATCAGCCCGCTAGCGGGAGAAGGCCAAGAGACCCAGTACTTC.

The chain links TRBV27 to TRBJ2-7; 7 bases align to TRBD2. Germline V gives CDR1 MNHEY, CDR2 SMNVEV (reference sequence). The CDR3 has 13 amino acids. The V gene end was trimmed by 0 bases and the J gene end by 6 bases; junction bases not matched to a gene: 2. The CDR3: CASSLSGGIEQYF. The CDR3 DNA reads TGTGCCAGCAGTTTATCGGGGGGGATCGAGCAGTACTTC.

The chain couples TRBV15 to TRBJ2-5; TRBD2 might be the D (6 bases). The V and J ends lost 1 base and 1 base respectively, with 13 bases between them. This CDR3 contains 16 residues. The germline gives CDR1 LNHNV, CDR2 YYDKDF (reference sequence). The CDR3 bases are TGTGCCACCAGCAGAGGCCATCTAGCGACCCAAGAGACCCAGTACTTC. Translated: CATSRGHLATQETQYF.

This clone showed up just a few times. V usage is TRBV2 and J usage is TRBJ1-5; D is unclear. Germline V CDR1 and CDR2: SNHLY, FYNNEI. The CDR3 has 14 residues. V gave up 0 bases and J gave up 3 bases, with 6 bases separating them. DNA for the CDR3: TGTGCCAGCAGTGAAGCGGGTCTCAATCAGCCCCAGCATTTT. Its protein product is CASSEAGLNQPQHF.

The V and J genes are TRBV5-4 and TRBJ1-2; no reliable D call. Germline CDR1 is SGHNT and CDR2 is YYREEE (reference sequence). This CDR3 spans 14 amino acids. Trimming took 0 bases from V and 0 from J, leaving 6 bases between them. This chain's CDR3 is CASSLERSNYGYTF. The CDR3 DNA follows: TGTGCCAGCAGCTTGGAGCGCTCTAACTATGGCTACACCTTC.

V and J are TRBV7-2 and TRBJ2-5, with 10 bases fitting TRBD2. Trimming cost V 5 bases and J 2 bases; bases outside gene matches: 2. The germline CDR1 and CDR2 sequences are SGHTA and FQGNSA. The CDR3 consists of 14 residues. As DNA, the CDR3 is TGTGCCAGCAGCCTACTAGCGGGACAAGAGACCCAGTACTTC. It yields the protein CASSLLAGQETQYF.

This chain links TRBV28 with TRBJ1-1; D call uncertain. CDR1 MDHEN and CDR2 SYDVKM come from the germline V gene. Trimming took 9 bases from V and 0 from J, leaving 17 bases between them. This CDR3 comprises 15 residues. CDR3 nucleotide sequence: TGTGCCAGTACGCAGTTAGAAGGGATGAACACTGAAGCTTTCTTT. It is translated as CASTQLEGMNTEAFF.

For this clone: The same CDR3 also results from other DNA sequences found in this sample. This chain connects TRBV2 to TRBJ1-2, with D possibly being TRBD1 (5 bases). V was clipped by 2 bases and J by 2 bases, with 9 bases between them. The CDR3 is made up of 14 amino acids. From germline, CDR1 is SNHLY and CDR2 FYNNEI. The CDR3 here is CASSERGPNYGYTF. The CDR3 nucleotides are TGTGCCAGCAGTGAAAGGGGACCCAACTATGGCTACACCTTC.

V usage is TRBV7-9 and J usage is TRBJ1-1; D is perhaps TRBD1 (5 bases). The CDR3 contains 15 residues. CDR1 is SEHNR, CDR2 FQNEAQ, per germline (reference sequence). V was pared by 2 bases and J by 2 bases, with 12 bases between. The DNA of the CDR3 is TGTGCCAGCAGCTTACTACTTGGGGGAAACACTGAAGCTTTCTTT. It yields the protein CASSLLLGGNTEAFF.

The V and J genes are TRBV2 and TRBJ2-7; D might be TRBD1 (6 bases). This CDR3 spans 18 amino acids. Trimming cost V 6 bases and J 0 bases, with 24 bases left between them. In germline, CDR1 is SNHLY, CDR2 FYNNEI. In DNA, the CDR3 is TGTGCCAGCAGCCAAGAGCCCCCGGACAGCCCGAGCTCCTACGAGCAGTACTTC. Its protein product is CASSQEPPDSPSSYEQYF.

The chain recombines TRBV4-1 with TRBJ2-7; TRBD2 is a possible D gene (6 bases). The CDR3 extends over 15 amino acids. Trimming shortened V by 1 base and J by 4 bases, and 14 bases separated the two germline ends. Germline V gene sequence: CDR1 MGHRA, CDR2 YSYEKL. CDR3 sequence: CASSQVVGGLYEQYF. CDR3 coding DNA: TGCGCCAGCAGCCAAGTCGTAGGAGGGTTGTACGAGCAGTACTTC.

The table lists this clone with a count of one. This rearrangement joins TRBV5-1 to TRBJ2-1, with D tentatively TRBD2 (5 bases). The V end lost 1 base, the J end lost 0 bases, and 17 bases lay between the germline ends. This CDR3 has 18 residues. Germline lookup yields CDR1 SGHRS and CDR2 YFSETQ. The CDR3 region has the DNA TGCGCCAGCAGCTTGACGGGTTTAGAGGGCAGCTCCTACAATGAGCAGTTCTTC. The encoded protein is CASSLTGLEGSSYNEQFF.

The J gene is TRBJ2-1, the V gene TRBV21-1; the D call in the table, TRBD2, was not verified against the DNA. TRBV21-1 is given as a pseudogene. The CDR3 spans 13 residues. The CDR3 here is CAGSNEGSGEQFF. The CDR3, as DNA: TGTGCCGGCAGCAACGAGGGTAGCGGGGAGCAGTTCTTC.